The next 24 T cell receptor beta chains were all read from a single sample in a study of post-analysis software for immune sequencing data. Study-level points and caveats: Five or six TRBV segments were more frequent in patients than controls; TRBV5-6, TRBV5-1 and TRBV20-1 belonged to this group.

Carried by the TCR beta cDNA libraries were unique molecular identifiers. TCRdb ran MiXCR on the PCR reads and lists one entry per CDR3 protein. This sample carries some 450,000 distinct CDR3 sequences, under 55% of them seen once, and the ten largest clones take about 12%. Which antigens these TCRs recognize remains unknown. Specimen: blood. These receptors came from a girl aged 5 to 17 with multiple sclerosis.

The V call is TRBV15, the J call TRBJ2-3; a weak D match, TRBD2 (7 bases). The CDR3 spans 15 residues. Looked up from germline, CDR1 is LNHNV and CDR2 is YYDKDF (reference sequence). V lost 0 bases and J 4 bases, leaving 11 bases between the germline ends. The CDR3 DNA follows: TGTGCCACCAGCAGAGAAGGGGGGGAGGCAGATACGCAGTATTTT. Translation gives CATSREGGEADTQYF.

J is TRBJ2-7 and V is TRBV25-1; 12 bases line up with TRBD2. The CDR3 is made up of 16 amino acids. Germline CDR1 reads MGHDK; CDR2 reads SYGVNS. V was pared by 5 bases and J by 3 bases, with 8 bases of the junction left unmatched. The CDR3 DNA follows: TGTGCCAGCAGTCGGACTAGCGGGGTCCGGGGCTACGAGCAGTACTTC. Encoded protein: CASSRTSGVRGYEQYF.

A few counts support this clonotype. The chain combines TRBV20-1 with TRBJ2-3; no reliable D call. The V gene's germline CDR1 is DFQATT and CDR2 SNEGSKA (reference sequence). This CDR3 contains 12 residues. V was trimmed by 7 bases and J by 3 bases, leaving 11 bases between them. In DNA, the CDR3 is TGCAGTGTTAAACGACCGACAGATACGCAGTATTTT. Its protein is CSVKRPTDTQYF.

This chain joins TRBV12-3 or TRBV12-4 and TRBJ2-1, with 11 bases lining up with TRBD2. The CDR3 spans 17 residues. V was clipped by 4 bases and J by 2 bases; unmatched bases: 7. CDR3 region: CASSSTPGLAAYNEQFF. In DNA, the CDR3 is TGTGCCAGCAGTTCCACCCCGGGACTAGCGGCCTACAATGAGCAGTTCTTC.

This clonotype appeared a few times. The chain recombines TRBV12-3 or TRBV12-4 with TRBJ2-5; possibly TRBD2 for D (5 bases). The CDR3 is made up of 12 amino acids. V was trimmed by 6 bases and J by 5 bases, leaving 10 bases between them. CDR3: CASRPRGETQYF. DNA of the CDR3: TGTGCCAGCAGGCCTAGAGGGGAGACCCAGTACTTC.

The rearrangement links TRBV7-2 to TRBJ2-4; D perhaps matches TRBD2 (6 bases). V lost 4 bases, J lost 4 bases, and 14 bases lay in between. Germline V gene sequence: CDR1 SGHTA, CDR2 FQGNSA. The CDR3 has 15 residues. CDR3 amino acids: CASSYNSGGKNIQYF. The CDR3 bases are TGTGCCAGCAGCTATAATAGCGGAGGAAAAAACATTCAGTACTTC.

In its sample, this clonotype was seen a few times. This chain joins TRBV7-9 and TRBJ1-2; D unclear. Per germline, CDR1 SEHNR and CDR2 FQNEAQ (reference sequence). The CDR3 totals 14 residues. Deletions cut 0 bases from V and 0 bases from J, with 5 bases between. Here the CDR3 DNA reads TGTGCCAGCAGCTTAGCGGGGACTAACTATGGCTACACCTTC. This codes for CASSLAGTNYGYTF.

The chain carries TRBV7-2 and TRBJ2-7; TRBD2 aligns across 7 bases. The V gene end was trimmed by 0 bases and the J gene end by 1 base; junction bases not matched to a gene: 6. The germline CDR1 and CDR2 sequences are SGHTA and FQGNSA. The CDR3 covers 16 residues. The CDR3 DNA follows: TGTGCCAGCAGCTTAGCGCCTAGCGGAGGGTCCTACGAGCAGTACTTC. As protein: CASSLAPSGGSYEQYF.

The V gene is TRBV7-9, the J gene TRBJ1-5; TRBD1 might be the D (6 bases). The germline V gene encodes CDR1 SEHNR and CDR2 FQNEAQ (reference sequence). CDR3 length: 16 amino acids. The germline V and J ends were trimmed by 6 bases and 2 bases, with 17 bases remaining between them. Here the CDR3 reads CASSRGGIGGNQPQHF. CDR3 nucleotides: TGTGCCAGCAGTAGGGGGGGGATCGGAGGCAATCAGCCCCAGCATTTT.

This clonotype was recorded many times. V and J are TRBV6-5 and TRBJ1-2; 8 bases align to TRBD1. CDR3 size: 13 residues. V was pared by 6 bases and J by 3 bases, with 3 bases of the junction left unmatched. The germline CDR1 and CDR2 sequences are MNHEY and SVGAGI. This chain's CDR3 is CASSPQGDYGYTF. The CDR3 DNA is TGTGCCAGCAGCCCACAGGGGGACTATGGCTACACCTTC.

The chain links TRBV6-5 to TRBJ1-2; no firm D call. The V end was cut by 0 bases, the J end by 4 bases, with 6 bases between. Germline values: CDR1 MNHEY, CDR2 SVGAGI. The CDR3 totals 13 residues. DNA of the CDR3: TGTGCCAGCAGTTACTCCCAGCGCTATGGCTACACCTTC. The encoded protein is CASSYSQRYGYTF.

About this clonotype: A much more abundant neighbour one base away suggests this may be a read error. The rearrangement uses TRBV29-1 and TRBJ2-4, with 10 bases fitting TRBD1. The J call may be incorrect, as the DNA end agrees better with TRBJ2-7. The CDR3 is 14 amino acids. Germline assignment: CDR1 SQVTM and CDR2 ANQGSEA. CDR3 nucleotides: TGCAGCGTGGAGGACAGGGGGGGGTCCTGCGAGCAGTACTTC. Translation gives CSVEDRGGSCEQYF.

V gene TRBV7-9 combines with J gene TRBJ2-3, with 11 bases aligning to TRBD2. The germline V gene encodes CDR1 SEHNR and CDR2 FQNEAQ (reference sequence). There are 17 residues in the CDR3. J lost 3 bases, V lost 5 bases, and 10 bases had no gene match. The DNA of the CDR3 is TGTGCCAGCAGCGGGGTGTCTAGCGGGAGGAGGACAGATACGCAGTATTTT. Translation: CASSGVSSGRRTDTQYF.

This clonotype has only a few counts. This rearrangement joins TRBV28 to TRBJ2-5; weak D call: TRBD2 (6 bases). V lost 3 bases and J lost 5, with 16 bases in between. From germline, CDR1 is MDHEN and CDR2 SYDVKM. The CDR3 extends over 15 amino acids. This chain's CDR3 is CASSFVGSRGETQYF. The CDR3 DNA is TGTGCCAGCAGTTTCGTCGGGAGCCGAGGGGAGACCCAGTACTTC.

The chain is built from TRBV12-3 or TRBV12-4 and TRBJ2-5; D could derive from TRBD1 or TRBD2 (6 bases each). Deletions cut 6 bases from V and 3 bases from J, with 14 bases between. The CDR3 is 14 amino acids. The CDR3 DNA reads TGTGCCAGCAGCCCAGGGGACTTAAAAGAGACCCAGTACTTC. It is translated as CASSPGDLKETQYF.

The chain combines TRBV20-1 with TRBJ2-1; D gene unclear. The germline CDR1 and CDR2 sequences are DFQATT and SNEGSKA (reference sequence). Trimming left V 5 bases short and J 4 bases short, with 18 bases between. This CDR3 is built from 15 residues. In DNA, the CDR3 is TGCAGTGCTCCTGACTCCTACGACACTTACAATGAGCAGTTCTTC. It codes for CSAPDSYDTYNEQFF.

CDR3 region: CASSFGWGEQYF. CDR3 nucleotide sequence: TGTGCCAGCAGCTTCGGTTGGGGTGAGCAGTACTTC. The V call is TRBV7-2, the J call TRBJ2-5; D not resolved. This CDR3 region has 12 residues. Per germline, CDR1 SGHTA and CDR2 FQGNSA. The germline V and J ends were trimmed by 3 bases and 11 bases, with 13 bases remaining between them.

The chain joins TRBV20-1 to TRBJ2-7; 12 bases are a match to TRBD2. The CDR3 totals 14 residues. Germline trimming cut 3 bases from V and 3 bases from J; bases unmatched to any gene: 3. CDR1 is DFQATT and CDR2 is SNEGSKA in the germline V gene (reference sequence). CDR3 sequence (DNA): TGCAGTGCTAGCAAGACTAGCGGGAGCTACGAGCAGTACTTC. Protein: CSASKTSGSYEQYF.

This clonotype was found a few times. The J gene is TRBJ1-5, the V gene TRBV5-1; 10 bases line up with TRBD1. Germline V gene lookup returns CDR1 SGHRS and CDR2 YFSETQ. With V trimmed by 4 bases and J by 6 bases, 7 bases remained unmatched. The CDR3 loop spans 15 amino acids. The chain's CDR3 is CASSETGQGSQPQHF. Here the CDR3 DNA reads TGCGCCAGCAGCGAAACGGGACAGGGGAGTCAGCCCCAGCATTTT.

The rearrangement uses TRBV5-5 and TRBJ2-7; the match to TRBD1 covers 7 bases. V shed 0 bases and J 4 bases; nucleotides not matched to a gene: 7. The germline V gene has CDR1 SGHKS and CDR2 YYEKEE (reference sequence). This CDR3 spans 15 amino acids. The CDR3 DNA is TGTGCCAGCAGCTTGGGCCCCCGGGACAGTTACGAGCAGTACTTC. Its protein is CASSLGPRDSYEQYF. Based on the CDR3 plus reference TRBV5-5 and TRBJ2-7, the full variable domain is DAGVTQSPTHLIKTRGQQVTLRCSPISGHKSVSWYQQVLGQGPQFIFQYYEKEERGRGNFPDRFSARQFPNYSSELNVNALLLGDSALYLCASSLGPRDSYEQYFGPGTRLTVT.

The V call is TRBV29-1, the J call TRBJ2-7, with a possible D match to TRBD1 (5 bases). The V end was cut by 4 bases, the J end by 3 bases, with 16 bases between. This CDR3 has 14 residues. The germline V gene has CDR1 SQVTM and CDR2 ANQGSEA. The CDR3 spells CSVGFPAGIYEQYF. Written as DNA, the CDR3 is TGCAGCGTTGGGTTTCCGGCAGGGATCTACGAGCAGTACTTC.

The chain employs TRBV29-1 and TRBJ1-4, with D perhaps TRBD1 (6 bases). Between the trimmed V and J ends, which lost 7 bases and 0 bases, there was a span of 18 bases. Germline V gives CDR1 SQVTM, CDR2 ANQGSEA. CDR3 length equals 16 residues. CDR3 protein: CSADRFGETTNEKLFF. CDR3 nucleotide sequence: TGCAGCGCCGACAGGTTCGGGGAAACAACTAATGAAAAACTGTTTTTT. The full variable domain, its missing parts supplied by reference TRBV29-1 and TRBJ1-4, is SAVISQKPSRDICQRGTSLTIQCQVDSQVTMMFWYRQQPGQSLTLIATANQGSEATYESGFVIDKFPISRPNLTFSTLTVSNMSPEDSSIYLCSADRFGETTNEKLFFGSGTQLSVL.

This clonotype was seen a few times. V gene TRBV28 combines with J gene TRBJ2-7, with 9 positions matching TRBD2. The CDR3 is 15 amino acids. CDR1 and CDR2 from the germline V gene are MDHEN and SYDVKM. V shed 3 bases and J 3 bases; nucleotides not matched to a gene: 6. The CDR3 loop reads CASSLPSGTYYEQYF. CDR3 nucleotides: TGTGCCAGCAGTTTGCCTAGCGGGACTTACTACGAGCAGTACTTC.

The chain couples TRBV2 to TRBJ2-5, with D uncertain. V was pared by 6 bases and J by 5 bases, with 13 bases between. CDR3 length equals 13 residues. CDR1 SNHLY and CDR2 FYNNEI come from the germline V gene. DNA for the CDR3: TGTGCCAGCAGACCAGAGAATTCGGAGACCCAGTACTTC. Translation: CASRPENSETQYF.